The present T cell receptor (beta chain) was sequenced within a study of identifying expanded T cells in peripheral blood. Study observations and caveats: Across healthy donors, higher total template counts meant significantly greater approximately 2-week count variance.

Comment on this clone: Its antigen is not identified.

Trimming pared 1 base from V and 5 bases from J, leaving 14 bases between. This CDR3 has 15 amino acids. Germline V gene lookup returns CDR1 SGHTA and CDR2 FQGNSA. Only in-frame clones appear in the TCRdb table, and some are missing; sequencing was by immunoSEQ multiplex PCR. Altogether about 84,000 clones are present, 75% to 90% being singletons, with the ten largest covering 5.6%. The rearrangement links TRBV7-2 to TRBJ2-5; D could derive from TRBD1 or TRBD2 (5 bases each). The TCR originated in a person between 18 and 69 years old in good health. Specimen: blood. CDR3 nucleotides: TGTGCCAGCAGCTTAGGTGTGAGGGGTGGGGAGACCCAGTACTTC. Protein product: CASSLGVRGGETQYF.